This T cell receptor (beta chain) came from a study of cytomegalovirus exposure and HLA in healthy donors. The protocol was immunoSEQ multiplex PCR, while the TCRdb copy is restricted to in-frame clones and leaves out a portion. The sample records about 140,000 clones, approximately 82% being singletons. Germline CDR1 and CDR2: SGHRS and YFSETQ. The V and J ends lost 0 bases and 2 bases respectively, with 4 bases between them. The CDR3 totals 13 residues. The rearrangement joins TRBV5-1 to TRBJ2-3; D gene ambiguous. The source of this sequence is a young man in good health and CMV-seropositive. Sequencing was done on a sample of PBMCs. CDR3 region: CASSLAITDTQYF. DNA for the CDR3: TGCGCCAGCAGCTTGGCTATCACAGATACGCAGTATTTT.